The clone carrying this TCR beta chain was seen a handful of times. Its antigen is still unknown. The single heparinised draw taken from each donor contained about 120 mL of blood on average. These data come from a study of beta chain features in type 1 diabetes. Overall study results and limits: The study found fewer insertions and more deletions at VDJ junctions in type 1 diabetes patients.

Reverse transcribing all isolated RNA meant expressed TCRB transcripts were sequenced. Repertoires were generated with immunoSEQ multiplex PCR, while TCRdb's copy carries only in-frame clones and drops some. The sample holds hundreds of thousands of clones, 15% to 19% seen once. Germline trimming cut 4 bases from V and 3 bases from J; bases unmatched to any gene: 8. This CDR3 is 16 amino acids long. Germline CDR1 and CDR2: SGDLS and YYNGEE. The TCR sequence derives from a man younger than 35 in good health. The material sequenced was naive CD4+ T cells from blood. The chain is built from TRBV9 and TRBJ2-7; the match to TRBD2 covers 12 bases. The DNA for the CDR3 is TGTGCCAGCAGCCCTCGACTAGCGGGAGTGAACTACGAGCAGTACTTC. Amino acids: CASSPRLAGVNYEQYF.